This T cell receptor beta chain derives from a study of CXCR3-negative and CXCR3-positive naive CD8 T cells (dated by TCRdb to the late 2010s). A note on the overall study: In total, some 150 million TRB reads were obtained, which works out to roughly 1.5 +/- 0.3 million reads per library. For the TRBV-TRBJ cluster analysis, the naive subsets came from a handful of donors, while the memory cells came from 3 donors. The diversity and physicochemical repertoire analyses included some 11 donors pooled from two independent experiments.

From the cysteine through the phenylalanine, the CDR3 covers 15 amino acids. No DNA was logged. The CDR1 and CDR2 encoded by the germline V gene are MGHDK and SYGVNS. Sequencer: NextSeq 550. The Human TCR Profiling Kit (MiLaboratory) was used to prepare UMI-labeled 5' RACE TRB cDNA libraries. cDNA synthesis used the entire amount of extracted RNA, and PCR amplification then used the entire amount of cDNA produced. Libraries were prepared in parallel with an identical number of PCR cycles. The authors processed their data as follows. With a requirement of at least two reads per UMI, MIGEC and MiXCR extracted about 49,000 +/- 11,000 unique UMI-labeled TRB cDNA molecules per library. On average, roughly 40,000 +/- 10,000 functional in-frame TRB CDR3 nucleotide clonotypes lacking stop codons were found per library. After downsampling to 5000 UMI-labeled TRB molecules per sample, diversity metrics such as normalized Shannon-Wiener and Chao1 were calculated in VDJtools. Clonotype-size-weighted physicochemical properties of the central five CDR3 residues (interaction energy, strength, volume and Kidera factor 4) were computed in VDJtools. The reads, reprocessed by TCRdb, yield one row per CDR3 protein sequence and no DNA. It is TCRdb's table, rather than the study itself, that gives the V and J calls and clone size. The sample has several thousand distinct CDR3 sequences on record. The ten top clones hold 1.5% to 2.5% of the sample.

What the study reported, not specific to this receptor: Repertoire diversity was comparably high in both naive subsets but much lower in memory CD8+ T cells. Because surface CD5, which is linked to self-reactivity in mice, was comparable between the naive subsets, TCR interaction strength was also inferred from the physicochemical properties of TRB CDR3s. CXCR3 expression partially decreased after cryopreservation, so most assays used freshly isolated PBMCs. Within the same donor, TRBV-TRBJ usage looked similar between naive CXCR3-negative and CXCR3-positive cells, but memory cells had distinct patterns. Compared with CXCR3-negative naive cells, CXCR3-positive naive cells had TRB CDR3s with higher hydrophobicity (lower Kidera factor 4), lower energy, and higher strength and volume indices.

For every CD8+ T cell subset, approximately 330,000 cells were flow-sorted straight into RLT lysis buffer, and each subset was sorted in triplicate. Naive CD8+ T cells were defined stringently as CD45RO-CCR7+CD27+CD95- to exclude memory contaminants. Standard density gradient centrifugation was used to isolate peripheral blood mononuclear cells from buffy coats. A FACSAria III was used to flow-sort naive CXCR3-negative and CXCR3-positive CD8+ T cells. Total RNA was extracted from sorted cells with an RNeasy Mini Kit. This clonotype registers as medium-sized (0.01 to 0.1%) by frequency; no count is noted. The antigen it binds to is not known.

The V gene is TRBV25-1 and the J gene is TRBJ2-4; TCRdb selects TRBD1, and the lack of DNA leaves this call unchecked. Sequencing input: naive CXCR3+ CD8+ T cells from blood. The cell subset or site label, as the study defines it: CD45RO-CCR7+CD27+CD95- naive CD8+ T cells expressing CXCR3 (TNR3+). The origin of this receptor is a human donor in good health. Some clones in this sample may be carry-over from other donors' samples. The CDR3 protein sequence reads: CASSEGDRGHDIQYF.